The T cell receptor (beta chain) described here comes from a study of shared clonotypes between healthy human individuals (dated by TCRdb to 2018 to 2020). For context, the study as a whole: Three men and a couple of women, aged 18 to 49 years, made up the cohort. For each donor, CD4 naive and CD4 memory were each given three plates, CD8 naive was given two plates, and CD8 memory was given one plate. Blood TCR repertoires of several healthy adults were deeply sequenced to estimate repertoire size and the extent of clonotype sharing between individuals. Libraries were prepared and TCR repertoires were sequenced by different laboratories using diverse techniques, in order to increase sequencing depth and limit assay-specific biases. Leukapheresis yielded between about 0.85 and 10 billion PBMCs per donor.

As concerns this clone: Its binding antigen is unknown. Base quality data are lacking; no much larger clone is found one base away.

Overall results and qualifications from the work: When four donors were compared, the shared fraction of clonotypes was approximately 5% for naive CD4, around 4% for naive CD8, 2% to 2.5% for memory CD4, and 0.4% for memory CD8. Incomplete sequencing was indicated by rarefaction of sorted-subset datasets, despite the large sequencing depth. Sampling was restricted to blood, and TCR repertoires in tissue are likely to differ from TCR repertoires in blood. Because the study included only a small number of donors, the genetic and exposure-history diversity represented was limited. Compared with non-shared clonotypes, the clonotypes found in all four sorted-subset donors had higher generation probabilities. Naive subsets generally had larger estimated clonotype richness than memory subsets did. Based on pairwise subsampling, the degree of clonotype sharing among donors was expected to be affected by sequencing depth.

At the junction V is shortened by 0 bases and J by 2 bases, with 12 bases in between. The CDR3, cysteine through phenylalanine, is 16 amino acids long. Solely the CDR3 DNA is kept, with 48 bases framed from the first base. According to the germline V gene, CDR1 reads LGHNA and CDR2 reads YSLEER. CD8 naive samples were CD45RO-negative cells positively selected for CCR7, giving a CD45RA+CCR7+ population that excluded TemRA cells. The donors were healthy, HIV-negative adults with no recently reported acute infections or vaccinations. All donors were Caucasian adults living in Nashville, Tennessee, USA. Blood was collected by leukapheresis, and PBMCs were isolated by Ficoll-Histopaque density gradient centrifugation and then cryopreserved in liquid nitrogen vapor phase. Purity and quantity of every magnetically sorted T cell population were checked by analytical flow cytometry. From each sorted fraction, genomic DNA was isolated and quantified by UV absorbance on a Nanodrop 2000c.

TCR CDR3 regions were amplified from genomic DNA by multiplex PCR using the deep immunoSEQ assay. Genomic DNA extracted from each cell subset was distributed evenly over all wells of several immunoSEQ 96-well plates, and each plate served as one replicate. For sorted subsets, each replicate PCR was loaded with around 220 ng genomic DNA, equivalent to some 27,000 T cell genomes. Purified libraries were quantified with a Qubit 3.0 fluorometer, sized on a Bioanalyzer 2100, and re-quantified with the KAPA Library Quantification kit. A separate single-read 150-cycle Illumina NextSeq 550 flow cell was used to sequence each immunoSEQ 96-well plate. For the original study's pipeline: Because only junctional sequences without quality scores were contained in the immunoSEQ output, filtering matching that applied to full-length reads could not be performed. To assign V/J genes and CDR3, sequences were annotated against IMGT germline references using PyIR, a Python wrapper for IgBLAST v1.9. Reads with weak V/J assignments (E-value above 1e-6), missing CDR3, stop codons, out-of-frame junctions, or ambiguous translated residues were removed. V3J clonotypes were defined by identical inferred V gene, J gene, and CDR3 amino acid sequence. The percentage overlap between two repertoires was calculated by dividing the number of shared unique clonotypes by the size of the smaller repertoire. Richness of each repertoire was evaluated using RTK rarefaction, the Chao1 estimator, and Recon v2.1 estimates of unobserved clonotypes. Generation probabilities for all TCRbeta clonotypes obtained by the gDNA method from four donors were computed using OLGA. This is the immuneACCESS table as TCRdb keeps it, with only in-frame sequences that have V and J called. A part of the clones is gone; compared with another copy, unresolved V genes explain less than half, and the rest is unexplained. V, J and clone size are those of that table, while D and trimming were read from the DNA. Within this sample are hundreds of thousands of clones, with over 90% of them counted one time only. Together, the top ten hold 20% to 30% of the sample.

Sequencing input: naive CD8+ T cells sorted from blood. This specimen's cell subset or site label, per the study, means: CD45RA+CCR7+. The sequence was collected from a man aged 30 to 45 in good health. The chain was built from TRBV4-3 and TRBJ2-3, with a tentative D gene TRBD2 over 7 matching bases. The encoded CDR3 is CASSQDKGGNTDTQYF. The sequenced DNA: TGCGCCAGCAGCCAAGATAAGGGGGGGAACACAGATACGCAGTATTTT.